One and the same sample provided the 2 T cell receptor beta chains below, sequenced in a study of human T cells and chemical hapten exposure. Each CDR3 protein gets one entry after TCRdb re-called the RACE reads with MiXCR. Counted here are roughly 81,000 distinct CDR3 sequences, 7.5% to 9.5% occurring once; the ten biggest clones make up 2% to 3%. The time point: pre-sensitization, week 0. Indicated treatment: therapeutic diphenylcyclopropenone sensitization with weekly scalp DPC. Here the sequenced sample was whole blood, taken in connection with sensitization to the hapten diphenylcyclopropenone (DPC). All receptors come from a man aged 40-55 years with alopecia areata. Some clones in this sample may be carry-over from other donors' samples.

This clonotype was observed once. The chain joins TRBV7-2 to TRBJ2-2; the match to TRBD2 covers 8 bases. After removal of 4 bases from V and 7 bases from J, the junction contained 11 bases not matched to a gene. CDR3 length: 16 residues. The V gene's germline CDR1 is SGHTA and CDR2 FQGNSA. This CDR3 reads CASSSQRERTNGELFF. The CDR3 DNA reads TGTGCCAGCAGCTCCCAGCGGGAGAGAACCAACGGGGAGCTGTTTTTT.

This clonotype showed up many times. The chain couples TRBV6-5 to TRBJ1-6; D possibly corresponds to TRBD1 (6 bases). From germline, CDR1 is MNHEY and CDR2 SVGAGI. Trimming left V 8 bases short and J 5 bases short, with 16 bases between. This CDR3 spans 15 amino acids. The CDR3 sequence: CASRGGGADNSPLHF. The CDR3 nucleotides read TGTGCCAGCCGGGGTGGGGGCGCGGATAATTCACCCCTCCACTTT.